This T cell receptor beta chain was profiled in a study of OX40 agonist ivuxolimab in advanced cancers. Study context: Patients enrolled in dose escalation were diagnosed with hepatocellular carcinoma, melanoma, renal cell or head and neck cancer. Findings and caveats of the study: Low normalized T-cell clonal expansion was additionally recorded for some nonresponders. Both blood CD4+ and CD8+ T cells showed clonal growth by week 6 at 0.1 to 3.0 mg/kg.

Germline CDR1 SGHRS, CDR2 YFSETQ. V was cut by 6 bases and J by 0 bases, with 11 bases left in between. The CDR3 has 14 residues. Generated by immunoSEQ multiplex PCR, the TCRdb table keeps only in-frame clones and is missing some. The sample lists tens of thousands of clones, roughly 90% occurring once. Concerning this clone: Its antigen is unknown.

Blood draws occurred at baseline, cycle 4 day 1, and cycle 7 day 1. The sequence came from an adult with an advanced solid tumor such as melanoma, head and neck, liver or kidney cancer. The source material was CD4+ or CD8+ T cells sorted from blood, sampled in a trial of the OX40 agonist ivuxolimab. The V call is TRBV5-1, the J call TRBJ2-3; D is perhaps TRBD1 (6 bases). The CDR3 region is CASKPGQSTDTQYF. As DNA, the CDR3 is TGCGCCAGCAAACCGGGACAAAGCACAGATACGCAGTATTTT.